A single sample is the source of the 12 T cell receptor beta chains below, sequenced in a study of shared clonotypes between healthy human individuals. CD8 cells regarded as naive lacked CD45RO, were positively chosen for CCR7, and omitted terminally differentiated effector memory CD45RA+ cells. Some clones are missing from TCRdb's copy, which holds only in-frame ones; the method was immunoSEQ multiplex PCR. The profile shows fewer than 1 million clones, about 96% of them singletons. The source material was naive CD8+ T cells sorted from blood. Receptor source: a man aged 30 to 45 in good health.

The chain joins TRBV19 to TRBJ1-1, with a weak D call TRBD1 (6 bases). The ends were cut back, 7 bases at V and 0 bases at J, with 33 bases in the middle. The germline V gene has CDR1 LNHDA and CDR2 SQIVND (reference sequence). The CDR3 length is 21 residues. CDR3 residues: CASTPTPSTGPAERVNTEAFF. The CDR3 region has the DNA TGTGCCAGTACCCCCACCCCCTCAACAGGGCCGGCGGAGAGGGTGAACACTGAAGCTTTCTTT.

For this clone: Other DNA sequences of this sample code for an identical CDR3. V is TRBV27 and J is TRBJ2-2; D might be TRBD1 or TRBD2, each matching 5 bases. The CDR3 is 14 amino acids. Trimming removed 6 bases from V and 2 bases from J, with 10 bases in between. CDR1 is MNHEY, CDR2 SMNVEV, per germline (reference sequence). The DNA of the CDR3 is TGTGCCAGCAGCCCGGGACCAAACACCGGGGAGCTGTTTTTT. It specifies CASSPGPNTGELFF.

The CDR3 DNA reads as TGTGCCAGCAGCTTAAACAAAATCCGTCTGGGGAACTATGGCTACACCTTC. Translation: CASSLNKIRLGNYGYTF. The gene calls are TRBV7-8 and TRBJ1-2; no definite D call. The CDR3 is 17 residues long. Trimming left V 2 bases short and J 2 bases short, with 18 bases between. Germline values: CDR1 SGHVS, CDR2 FQNEAQ. The full variable domain, its missing parts supplied by reference TRBV7-8 and TRBJ1-2, is GAGVSQSPRYKVAKRGQDVALRCDPISGHVSLFWYQQALGQGPEFLTYFQNEAQLDKSGLPSDRFFAERPEGSVSTLKIQRTQQEDSAVYLCASSLNKIRLGNYGYTFGSGTRLTVV.

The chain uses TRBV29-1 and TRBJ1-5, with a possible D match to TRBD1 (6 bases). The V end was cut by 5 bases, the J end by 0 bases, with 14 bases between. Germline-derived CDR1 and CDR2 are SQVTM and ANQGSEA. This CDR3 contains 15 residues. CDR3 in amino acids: CSVTTGRDSNQPQHF. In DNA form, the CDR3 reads TGCAGCGTTACTACAGGGAGGGATAGCAATCAGCCCCAGCATTTT.

The CDR3 sequence is CASSPRVGEGGIEQYF. The CDR3 DNA reads TGTGCCAGCAGCCCCCGAGTAGGGGAGGGAGGGATCGAGCAGTACTTC. V usage is TRBV7-7 and J usage is TRBJ2-7; 7 bases fit TRBD2. The trim removed 5 bases at V and 6 bases at J, leaving 16 bases unmatched. This CDR3 region has 16 residues. Germline V lookup: CDR1 SSHAT, CDR2 FNYEAQ (reference sequence).

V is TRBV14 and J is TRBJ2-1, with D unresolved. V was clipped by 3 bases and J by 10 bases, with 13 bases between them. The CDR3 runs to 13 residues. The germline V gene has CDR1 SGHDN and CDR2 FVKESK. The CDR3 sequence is CASSQVGYSEQFF. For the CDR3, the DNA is TGTGCCAGCAGCCAGGTGGGATATAGCGAGCAGTTCTTC.

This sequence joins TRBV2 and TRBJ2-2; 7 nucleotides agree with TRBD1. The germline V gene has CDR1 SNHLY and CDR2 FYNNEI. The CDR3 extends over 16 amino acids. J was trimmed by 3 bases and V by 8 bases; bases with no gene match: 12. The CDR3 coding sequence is TGTGCCAGCCTACCGACAGGGAGCGGTGACACCGGGGAGCTGTTTTTT. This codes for CASLPTGSGDTGELFF.

The CDR3 reads CASSEPGVRSEAFF. The CDR3 DNA is TGTGCCAGCAGCGAACCAGGGGTTAGAAGTGAAGCTTTCTTT. The rearrangement links TRBV27 to TRBJ1-1, with a possible D match to TRBD1 (6 bases). CDR1 is MNHEY and CDR2 is SMNVEV in the germline V gene (reference sequence). There are 14 residues in the CDR3. Trimming shortened V by 6 bases and J by 7 bases, and 18 bases separated the two germline ends.

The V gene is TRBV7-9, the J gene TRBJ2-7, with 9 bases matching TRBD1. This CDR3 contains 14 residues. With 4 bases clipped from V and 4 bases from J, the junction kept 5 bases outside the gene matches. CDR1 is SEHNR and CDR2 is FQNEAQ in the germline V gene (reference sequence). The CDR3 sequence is CASSSQGARYEQYF. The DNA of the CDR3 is TGTGCCAGCAGCTCACAGGGGGCGCGTTACGAGCAGTACTTC.

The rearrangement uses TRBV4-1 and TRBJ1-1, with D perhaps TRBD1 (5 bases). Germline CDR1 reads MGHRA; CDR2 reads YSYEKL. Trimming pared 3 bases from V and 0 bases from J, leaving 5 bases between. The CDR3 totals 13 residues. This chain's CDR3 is CASSQTVNTEAFF. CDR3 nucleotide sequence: TGCGCCAGCAGCCAGACAGTGAACACTGAAGCTTTCTTT.

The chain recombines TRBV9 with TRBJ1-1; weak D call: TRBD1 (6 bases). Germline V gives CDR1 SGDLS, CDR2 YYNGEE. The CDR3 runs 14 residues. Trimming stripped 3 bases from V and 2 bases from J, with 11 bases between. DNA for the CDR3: TGTGCCAGCAGCGGAGGGACATCAAACACTGAAGCTTTCTTT. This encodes CASSGGTSNTEAFF.

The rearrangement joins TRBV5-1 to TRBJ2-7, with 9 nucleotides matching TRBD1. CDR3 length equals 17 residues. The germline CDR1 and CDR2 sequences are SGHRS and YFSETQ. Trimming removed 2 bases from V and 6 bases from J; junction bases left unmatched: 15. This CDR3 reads CASSFRGPGQGFSEQYF. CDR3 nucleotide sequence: TGCGCCAGCAGCTTCCGAGGACCGGGACAGGGATTCTCCGAGCAGTACTTC.